The source of this TCR beta chain is a study of T-cell reconstitution after alpha-beta-depleted transplantation in children. This clonotype turned up a few times. V gave up 1 base and J gave up 4 bases, with 7 bases separating them. The CDR3 covers 13 residues. Germline CDR1 reads WSHSY; CDR2 reads SAAADI. Using unique molecular identifiers, the investigators prepared the TCRbeta library. TCRdb called the PCR reads again in MiXCR, with one record for every CDR3 protein. The sample lists around 600,000 distinct CDR3 sequences, 16% occurring once. The TCR was taken from a human donor who donated a stem cell graft to a child with acute myeloid leukemia. This sample comprised PBMCs from the stem cell graft donor, obtained from the stem cell graft. The chain carries TRBV10-2 and TRBJ1-2; D ambiguous. CDR3 bases: TGCGCCAGCAGTGAGTTCAGGAGCTATGGCTACACCTTC. Its protein is CASSEFRSYGYTF.